This TCR beta chain is from a study of T-cell memory formation after mild COVID-19. General study points: For contracting clones, CD4+ ones sat mainly in CM and EM, CD8+ in EMRA.

V lost 5 bases to trimming and J lost 3 bases, with 15 bases between them. The CDR3 sequence is 15 residues long. Germline CDR1 is LGHNT and CDR2 is FRNRAP. This clonotype was seen more than once but under ten times. Its antigen is not identified. TCRdb called the 5' RACE reads again in MiXCR, with one record for every CDR3 protein. The table includes approximately 260,000 distinct CDR3 sequences, under 20% detected once. This receptor was identified in a man aged 18 to 29 who had mild COVID-19 (a few samples of this study predate the infection). Cell type and time point are not known. Sequenced sample: PBMCs or a T cell subset sorted from them (not recorded which). The rearrangement joins TRBV12-5 to TRBJ2-3; no firm D call. The CDR3 nucleotides read TGTGCTAGTGGTAGCCGTCGCGGTGGAACAGATACGCAGTATTTT. As protein: CASGSRRGGTDTQYF. Combining the CDR3 with reference TRBV12-5 and TRBJ2-3 gives the whole variable domain DARVTQTPRHKVTEMGQEVTMRCQPILGHNTVFWYRQTMMQGLELLAYFRNRAPLDDSGMPKDRFSAEMPDATLATLKIQPSEPRDSAVYFCASGSRRGGTDTQYFGPGTRLTVL.